The entry below describes one T cell receptor (beta chain). This sample was taken from a study of blood T cell repertoires in COVID-19. At the level of the study: Both acute and convalescent COVID-19 samples were obtained from the United States, Italy and Spain. In each case, the material was cDNA or gDNA derived from T cells, B-cell-depleted T cells, or PBMCs.

Original methodology: Cell counts per sample came from amplifying reference gene primers. Repertoires were generated with immunoSEQ multiplex PCR, while TCRdb's copy carries only in-frame clones and drops some. The V and J calls and clone size come from that table; D and trimming were worked out from the DNA. The sample has 150,000 to 200,000 clones, around nine tenths seen once. This clonotype was sampled from a man aged 65-85 years with active or convalescent COVID-19. The sequencing sample was made of peripheral blood.

CDR3 residues: CASSLSGGTDTQYF. The CDR3 nucleotides read TGTGCCAGCAGCTTGAGTGGAGGCACAGATACGCAGTATTTT. The V call is TRBV7-2, the J call TRBJ2-3; D ambiguous. The CDR3 runs 14 residues. Germline loops: CDR1 SGHTA, CDR2 FQGNSA. V was trimmed by 3 bases and J by 1 base, leaving 8 bases between them.